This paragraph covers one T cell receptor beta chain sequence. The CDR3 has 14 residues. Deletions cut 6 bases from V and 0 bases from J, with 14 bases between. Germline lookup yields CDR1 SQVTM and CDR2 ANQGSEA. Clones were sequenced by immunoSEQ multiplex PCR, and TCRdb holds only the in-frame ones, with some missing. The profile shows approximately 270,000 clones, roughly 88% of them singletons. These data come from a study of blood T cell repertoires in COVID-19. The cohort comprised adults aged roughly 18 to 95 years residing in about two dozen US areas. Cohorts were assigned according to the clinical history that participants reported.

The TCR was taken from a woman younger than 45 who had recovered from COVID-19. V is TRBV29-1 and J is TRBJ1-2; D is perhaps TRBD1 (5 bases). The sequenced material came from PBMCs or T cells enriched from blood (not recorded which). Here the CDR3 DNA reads TGCAGCGTCGGTGTGGGGGGGGCTAACTATGGCTACACCTTC. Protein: CSVGVGGANYGYTF.